This is a list of T cell receptor beta chains from one sample in a study of Graves' ophthalmopathy and Graves' hyperthyroidism. TCRdb redid the calling of the multiplex PCR reads with MiXCR, one entry per CDR3 protein. Of hundreds of thousands of distinct CDR3 sequences listed, about 20% are singletons. Sequenced: peripheral blood. The receptor set was obtained from a woman aged 18-30 years with stable Graves' hyperthyroidism. Some clones in this sample may be carry-over from other donors' samples. The CDR3 runs from the conserved cysteine through the conserved F or W. D genes are given only for firm matches. Clone sizes are given selectively: once, few, many, or a class where the clone is expanded.

V	size	D	J	DNA	CDR3
TRBV28	many	NA	TRBJ2-7	TGTGCCAGCAGACCGTCGCCAGGGCAGGACGAGCAGTACTTC	CASRPSPGQDEQYF
TRBV6-2/TRBV6-3	NA	TRBD2	TRBJ2-7	TGTGCCAGCAGTTACTCGGGGAGCGGGAGGTCCTACGAGCAGTACTTC	CASSYSGSGRSYEQYF
TRBV29-1	many	TRBD1	TRBJ1-1	TGCAGCGTTGGGGACAGGGGGCAAGGGAACACTGAAGCTTTCTTT	CSVGDRGQGNTEAFF
TRBV28	NA	NA	TRBJ1-2	TGTGCCAGCAGTTTTGGCAGTTTGTATGGCTACACCTTC	CASSFGSLYGYTF
TRBV27	many	TRBD1	TRBJ2-7	TGTGCCAGCAGTAGACCCGGGACAGGTCCCTACGAGCAGTACTTC	CASSRPGTGPYEQYF
TRBV12-3/TRBV12-4	many	NA	TRBJ2-4	TGTGCCAGCAGTCCCGTCGGGATAATAGCCAAAAACATTCAGTACTTC	CASSPVGIIAKNIQYF
TRBV9	many	NA	TRBJ1-1	TGTGCCAGCAGCGTAGGGATATACGGGGAAGCTTTCTTT	CASSVGIYGEAFF
TRBV2	few	TRBD1	TRBJ1-2	TGTGCCAGCAGTGAACGACTTCGGGACAGACATTATGGCTACACCTTC	CASSERLRDRHYGYTF
TRBV3-1	NA	TRBD1	TRBJ2-3	TGTGCCAGCAGCCAAGTGTTTTTACAGGGGGCAAATACGCAGTATTTT	CASSQVFLQGANTQYF
TRBV6-1	many	TRBD1	TRBJ1-2	TGTGCCACGTCTAAACAGGGGGATGGCTACACCTTC	CATSKQGDGYTF
TRBV29-1	many	NA	TRBJ2-5	TGCAGCGTTGAAGATCAGGTTTACCAAGAGACCCAGTACTTC	CSVEDQVYQETQYF
TRBV25-1	NA	TRBD1	TRBJ1-2	TGTGCCAGCAGTGGATTGACAGGGGCTGGCTACACCTTC	CASSGLTGAGYTF
TRBV29-1	NA	NA	TRBJ1-2	TGCAGCGTTGATTTGGTGGCTCACTATGGCTACACCTTC	CSVDLVAHYGYTF
TRBV10-3	many	NA	TRBJ2-5	TGTGCCACACGGGACGGTAACCAAGAGACCCAGTACTTC	CATRDGNQETQYF
TRBV27	NA	TRBD2	TRBJ2-7	TGTGCCAGCAGTTCGGACCCCGGGGGGTCCTACGAGCAGTACTTC	CASSSDPGGSYEQYF
TRBV10-2	few	TRBD1	TRBJ1-2	TGCGCCAGCAGCGACAGGGGGTTATATGGCTACACCTTC	CASSDRGLYGYTF
TRBV7-2	many	TRBD2	TRBJ2-5	TGTGCCAGCAGCTTAGCCCGGCTAGCGGGGGGGCCTTGGAAAGAGACCCAGTACTTC	CASSLARLAGGPWKETQYF
TRBV6-1	NA	NA	TRBJ2-5	TGTGCCAGCAGGATCATGGGGGGCCGGCAAGAGACCCAGTACTTC	CASRIMGGRQETQYF
TRBV12-3/TRBV12-4	NA	NA	TRBJ1-1	TGTGCCAGCAGTTTATCATCCCAGAAAAGGGGGACTGAAGCTTTCTTT	CASSLSSQKRGTEAFF
TRBV30	many	NA	TRBJ1-5	TGTGCCTGGAGTGTTCAGGGGCGGCAGCCCCAGCATTTT	CAWSVQGRQPQHF
TRBV7-2	NA	NA	TRBJ2-7	TGTGCCAGCAGCTTACCGCAGGATTACGAGCAGTACTTC	CASSLPQDYEQYF
TRBV12-3/TRBV12-4	NA	NA	TRBJ1-1	TGTGCCAGCAGGAAAAACAGGGTCTCTCACACTGAAGCTTTCTTT	CASRKNRVSHTEAFF
TRBV15	NA	NA	TRBJ2-7	TGTGCCACCAGCAGAGAGGGGAGGTTCTACGAGCAGTACTTC	CATSREGRFYEQYF
TRBV12-3/TRBV12-4	NA	NA	TRBJ2-5	TGTGCCAGCACCAAAACAGGGTTAGTGGAGACCCAGTACTTC	CASTKTGLVETQYF
TRBV12-3/TRBV12-4	NA	NA	TRBJ2-1	TGTGCCAGCAGCCTCCTCCAGGGGTTCAATGAGCAGTTCTTC	CASSLLQGFNEQFF
TRBV7-8	many	TRBD1	TRBJ2-7	TGTGCCAGCAGCCGCCTGGACAGGCCTTCCTACGAGCAGTACTTC	CASSRLDRPSYEQYF
TRBV7-9	many	TRBD1	TRBJ1-1	TGTGCCAGCAGTCGGACAGGGGGCGTGAACACTGAAGCTTTCTTT	CASSRTGGVNTEAFF
TRBV2	many	NA	TRBJ1-1	TGTGCCAGCACCATAGGGGGTTGGACTGAAGCTTTCTTT	CASTIGGWTEAFF
TRBV28	many	TRBD1	TRBJ1-5	TGTGCCAGCAGTTGGGGACAGGGGAGCAATCAGCCCCAGCATTTT	CASSWGQGSNQPQHF
TRBV28	many	NA	TRBJ1-2	TGTGCCAGCAGTTTAGGAGATCCTTTTAACTATGGCTACACCTTC	CASSLGDPFNYGYTF
TRBV7-8	many	NA	TRBJ1-5	TGTGCCAGCAGCTTAGTCGGCGGTGGGGGTCAGCCCCAGCATTTT	CASSLVGGGGQPQHF
TRBV12-3/TRBV12-4	many	NA	TRBJ2-5	TGTGCCAGCAGCCCCCGGGGACCAGAGACCCAGTACTTC	CASSPRGPETQYF
TRBV15	many	NA	TRBJ2-2	TGTGCCACCAGCAGAGAATCGGGGTACGGCACCGGGGAGCTGTTTTTT	CATSRESGYGTGELFF
TRBV28	NA	NA	TRBJ2-7	TGTGCCACCCTTTCAACAGGGATCTACGAGCAGTACTTC	CATLSTGIYEQYF
TRBV6-1	many	NA	TRBJ2-5	TGTGCCAGCAGTCCCGGCCGGGACGCATTCCAAGAGACCCAGTACTTC	CASSPGRDAFQETQYF
TRBV7-2	many	NA	TRBJ2-7	TGTGCCAGCAGCTTAGGGCTCGGCGAGCAGTACTTC	CASSLGLGEQYF
TRBV28	many	NA	TRBJ2-7	TGTGCCAGCAGTCCACATGGGGCAGTGGGGTACGAGCAGTACTTC	CASSPHGAVGYEQYF
TRBV27	few	NA	TRBJ2-6	TGTGCCAGCAGTTTATGGGCAGCTAGCTCTGGGGCCAACGTCCTGACTTTC	CASSLWAASSGANVLTF